One and the same sample provided the 25 T cell receptor beta chains below, sequenced in a study of CXCR3-negative and CXCR3-positive naive CD8 T cells (dated by TCRdb to 2018 to 2020). No antigen has been assigned to these receptors. The reads were generated on a NextSeq 550. The Human TCR Profiling Kit (MiLaboratory) was used to prepare UMI-labeled 5' RACE TRB cDNA libraries. TCRdb reprocessed the reads; each CDR3 protein sequence makes one entry, and DNA is unavailable. This sample's table contains some 130,000 distinct CDR3 sequences. The ten largest clones represent 0.59% of the sample. What the research found in general, with its limitations: Compared with CXCR3-negative naive cells, CXCR3-positive naive cells had TRB CDR3s with higher hydrophobicity (lower Kidera factor 4), lower energy, and higher strength and volume indices.

Sequencing was carried out using naive CXCR3+ CD8+ T cells from blood. Sample cell subset or site, as interpreted from the label and publication: CD45RO-CCR7+CD27+CD95- naive CD8+ T cells expressing CXCR3 (TNR3+). Receptor source: a human donor in good health. Some clones in this sample may be carry-over from other donors' samples.

The gene calls are TRBV12-3 or TRBV12-4 and TRBJ2-7; TCRdb names TRBD2, which stays unverified in the absence of DNA. CDR3 length equals 13 residues. CDR3 in amino acids: CASGTSGVYEQYF.

This chain links TRBV5-1 with TRBJ1-2. CDR1 is SGHRS, CDR2 YFSETQ, per germline. CDR3 length: 12 amino acids. Here the CDR3 reads CASSPADYGYTF.

The chain recombines TRBV7-6 with TRBJ1-5; without DNA, the TCRdb call of TRBD1 cannot be checked. There are 15 residues in the CDR3. Germline V CDR1 and CDR2: SGHVS, FNYEAQ. The CDR3 region is CASSLAGTSNQPQHF.

J is TRBJ2-5 and V is TRBV12-3 or TRBV12-4; TCRdb reports TRBD2, a call that lacks DNA to check it against. The CDR3 is 17 amino acids. This CDR3 is CASSPSLGRDSEETQYF.

This chain joins TRBV28 and TRBJ2-1; no DNA is available, so the TRBD1 call from TCRdb remains unchecked. Germline V CDR1 and CDR2: MDHEN, SYDVKM. The CDR3 runs to 14 residues. CDR3 region: CASTRQGDYNEQFF.

J is TRBJ2-3 and V is TRBV6-6; TCRdb selects TRBD1, and the lack of DNA leaves this call unchecked. Germline assignment: CDR1 MNHNY and CDR2 SVGAGI (reference sequence). The CDR3 loop spans 16 amino acids. CDR3 residues: CASSYLDGRSTDTQYF.

The rearrangement uses TRBV7-2 and TRBJ2-1; checking the TCRdb D call of TRBD2 is not possible without DNA. CDR3 size: 14 residues. Germline V gives CDR1 SGHTA, CDR2 FQGNSA. The CDR3 sequence is CASSWGLGYNEQFF.

The J gene is TRBJ2-1, the V gene TRBV20-1; checking the TCRdb D call of TRBD1 is not possible without DNA. This CDR3 is built from 14 residues. Per the germline V gene, CDR1 is DFQATT and CDR2 is SNEGSKA (reference sequence). Here the CDR3 reads CSAINDRSNNEQFF.

This chain links TRBV15 with TRBJ2-1; TCRdb calls TRBD1, which cannot be checked without DNA. The CDR3 is made up of 13 amino acids. The germline CDR1 and CDR2 sequences are LNHNV and YYDKDF (reference sequence). CDR3 in amino acids: CATSRDSAREQFF.

V is TRBV15 and J is TRBJ2-7; the TRBD2 assignment by TCRdb is unverifiable without DNA. The CDR3 totals 15 residues. CDR1 is LNHNV and CDR2 is YYDKDF in the germline V gene (reference sequence). The CDR3 region is CATSRDQGSSYEQYF.

The gene calls are TRBV4-2 and TRBJ2-1; the TCRdb call, TRBD1, lacks DNA for checking. CDR1 is LGHNA and CDR2 is YNFKEQ in the germline V gene. The CDR3 sequence is 17 residues long. CDR3 amino acids: CASSHEGQGVPYNEQFF.

The rearrangement joins TRBV29-1 to TRBJ1-1. Germline CDR1 is SQVTM and CDR2 is ANQGSEA. The CDR3 covers 13 residues. The CDR3 spells CSAPTALNTEAFF.

CDR3 residues: CATSSDFVQSYEQYF. The chain recombines TRBV15 with TRBJ2-7. CDR3 length: 15 amino acids. Germline lookup yields CDR1 LNHNV and CDR2 YYDKDF (reference sequence).

The rearrangement joins TRBV24-1 to TRBJ1-1. In germline, CDR1 is KGHDR, CDR2 SFDVKD. CDR3 length: 12 residues. The CDR3 loop reads CATSDRGTEAFF.

The gene calls are TRBV27 and TRBJ2-7; TCRdb's D call, TRBD1, is unchecked because there is no DNA. Germline V gene lookup returns CDR1 MNHEY and CDR2 SMNVEV (reference sequence). The CDR3 is 13 residues long. The CDR3 sequence: CASSYGRVAEQYF.

The chain links TRBV5-1 to TRBJ2-3; TCRdb picks TRBD1, but there is no DNA to check that call. The length of the CDR3 is 16 residues. Germline V gene sequence: CDR1 SGHRS, CDR2 YFSETQ. CDR3 protein: CASSLGHRGLADTQYF.

This chain joins TRBV5-1 and TRBJ2-1; as DNA is missing, the TRBD1 call by TCRdb cannot be tested. The CDR3 is made up of 15 amino acids. Germline V gives CDR1 SGHRS, CDR2 YFSETQ. The CDR3 here is CASSLTGASYNEQFF.

The chain uses TRBV6-5 and TRBJ1-5. The CDR3 sequence is 13 residues long. Germline V lookup: CDR1 MNHEY, CDR2 SVGAGI. The CDR3 loop reads CASSYDSNQPQHF.

The V gene is TRBV10-3, the J gene TRBJ1-1. This CDR3 is 14 amino acids long. The V gene's germline CDR1 is ENHRY and CDR2 SYGVKD. The CDR3 sequence is CAISDSTGTTEAFF.

The chain employs TRBV4-1 and TRBJ2-7; TCRdb outputs TRBD1, but without DNA this stays unchecked. The CDR3 is made up of 16 amino acids. Per germline, CDR1 MGHRA and CDR2 YSYEKL. The CDR3 is CASSPIPGNRGYEQYF.

This chain joins TRBV29-1 and TRBJ1-1. The CDR3 is 11 amino acids. Germline CDR1 and CDR2: SQVTM and ANQGSEA. The CDR3 reads CSVRVSAEAFF.

The V call is TRBV2, the J call TRBJ2-3; TCRdb designates TRBD2, a call that cannot be tested without DNA. The CDR3 length is 14 residues. Per the germline V gene, CDR1 is SNHLY and CDR2 is FYNNEI. CDR3 loop: CASKGGLAMDTQYF.

The CDR3: CASSLGVLAGGPANNEQFF. The chain employs TRBV11-3 and TRBJ2-1; the D call from TCRdb, TRBD2, cannot be confirmed without DNA. The CDR3 extends over 19 amino acids. Germline CDR1 SGHNT, CDR2 YENEEA.

The rearrangement links TRBV6-5 to TRBJ2-3; absent DNA, TCRdb's TRBD1 call cannot be checked. Germline V lookup: CDR1 MNHEY, CDR2 SVGAGI. This CDR3 comprises 14 residues. CDR3 region: CASSYRDGTDTQYF.

The chain links TRBV12-3 or TRBV12-4 to TRBJ2-2; TCRdb indicates TRBD1, and absent DNA this call remains unverified. The CDR3 loop spans 14 amino acids. This CDR3 is CASIQGDNTGELFF.